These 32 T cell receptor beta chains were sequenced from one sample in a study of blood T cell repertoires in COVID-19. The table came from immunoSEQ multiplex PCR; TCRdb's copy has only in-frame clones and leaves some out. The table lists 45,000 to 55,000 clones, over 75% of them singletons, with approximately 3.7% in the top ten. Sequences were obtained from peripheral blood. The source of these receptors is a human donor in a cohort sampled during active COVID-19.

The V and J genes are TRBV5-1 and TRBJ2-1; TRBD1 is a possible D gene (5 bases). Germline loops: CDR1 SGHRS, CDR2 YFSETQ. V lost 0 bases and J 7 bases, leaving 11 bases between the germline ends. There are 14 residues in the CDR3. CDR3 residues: CASSLGQPVNEQFF. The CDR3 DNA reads TGCGCCAGCAGCTTGGGACAGCCAGTAAATGAGCAGTTCTTC.

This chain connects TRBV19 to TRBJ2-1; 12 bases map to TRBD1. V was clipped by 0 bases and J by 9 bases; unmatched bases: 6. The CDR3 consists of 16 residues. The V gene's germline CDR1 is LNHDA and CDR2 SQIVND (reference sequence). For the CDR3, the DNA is TGTGCCAGTAGTATAGATCGAGGGACAGGGGGCATTGAGCAGTTCTTC. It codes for CASSIDRGTGGIEQFF.

CDR3 loop: CATSDPGQGAGELFF. The CDR3 DNA reads as TGTGCCACCAGTGATCCGGGACAGGGAGCCGGGGAGCTGTTTTTT. This chain uses TRBV24-1 with TRBJ2-2; 9 bases agree with TRBD1. CDR3 size: 15 residues. The germline CDR1 and CDR2 sequences are KGHDR and SFDVKD. The J segment lost 6 bases and the V segment lost 3 bases, leaving 4 bases of the junction unmatched.

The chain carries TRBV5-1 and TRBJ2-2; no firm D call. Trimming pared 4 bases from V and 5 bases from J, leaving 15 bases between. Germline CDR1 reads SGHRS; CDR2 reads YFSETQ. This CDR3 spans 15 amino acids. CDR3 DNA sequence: TGCGCCAGCAGCCCTACGAGTACCGGGACCGGGGAGCTGTTTTTT. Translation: CASSPTSTGTGELFF.

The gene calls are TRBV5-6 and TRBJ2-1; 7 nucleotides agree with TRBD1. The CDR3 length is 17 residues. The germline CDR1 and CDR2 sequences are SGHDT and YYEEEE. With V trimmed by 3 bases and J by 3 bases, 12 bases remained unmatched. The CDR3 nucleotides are TGTGCCAGCAGCTACCTCAGGACAGGATCTCTCTACAATGAGCAGTTCTTC. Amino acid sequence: CASSYLRTGSLYNEQFF.

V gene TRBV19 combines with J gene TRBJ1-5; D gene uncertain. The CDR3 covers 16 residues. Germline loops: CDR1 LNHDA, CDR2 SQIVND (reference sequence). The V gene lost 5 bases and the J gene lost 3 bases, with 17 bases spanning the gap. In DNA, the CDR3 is TGTGCCAGTAGTCCTGCTTTCGGGAGTGTCAATCAGCCCCAGCATTTT. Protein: CASSPAFGSVNQPQHF.

CDR3 DNA sequence: TGTGCCAGCAGCCCAGCTAGCGGGGGGAGCTCCTACAATGAGCAGTTCTTC. Protein: CASSPASGGSSYNEQFF. This chain links TRBV7-2 with TRBJ2-1; 11 positions agree with TRBD2. The germline V gene has CDR1 SGHTA and CDR2 FQGNSA. This CDR3 spans 17 amino acids. The J segment lost 0 bases and the V segment lost 5 bases, leaving 6 bases of the junction unmatched. The complete variable domain, with remaining parts taken from reference TRBV7-2 and TRBJ2-1, reads GAGVSQSPSNKVTEKGKDVELRCDPISGHTALYWYRQSLGQGLEFLIYFQGNSAPDKSGLPSDRFSAERTGGSVSTLTIQRTQQEDSAVYLCASSPASGGSSYNEQFFGPGTRLTVL.

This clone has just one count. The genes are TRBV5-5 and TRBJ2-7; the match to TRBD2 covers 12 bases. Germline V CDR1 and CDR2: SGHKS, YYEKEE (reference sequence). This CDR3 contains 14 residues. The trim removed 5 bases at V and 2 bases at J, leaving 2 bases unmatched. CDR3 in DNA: TGTGCCAGCAGAAGGACTAGCGGGGCCTACGAGCAGTACTTC. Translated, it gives CASRRTSGAYEQYF.

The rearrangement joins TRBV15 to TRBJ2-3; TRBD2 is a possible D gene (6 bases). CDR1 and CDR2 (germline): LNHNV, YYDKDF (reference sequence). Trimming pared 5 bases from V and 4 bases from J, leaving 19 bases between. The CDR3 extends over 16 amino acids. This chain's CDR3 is CATSRRTAGSADTQYF. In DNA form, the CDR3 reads TGTGCCACCAGCCGAAGGACGGCGGGGAGTGCAGATACGCAGTATTTT.

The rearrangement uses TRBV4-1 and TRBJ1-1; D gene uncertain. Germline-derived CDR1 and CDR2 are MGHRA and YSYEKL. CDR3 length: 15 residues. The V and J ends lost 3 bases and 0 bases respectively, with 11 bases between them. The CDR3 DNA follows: TGCGCCAGCAGCCAGGTAGGGAGTATGAACACTGAAGCTTTCTTT. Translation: CASSQVGSMNTEAFF.

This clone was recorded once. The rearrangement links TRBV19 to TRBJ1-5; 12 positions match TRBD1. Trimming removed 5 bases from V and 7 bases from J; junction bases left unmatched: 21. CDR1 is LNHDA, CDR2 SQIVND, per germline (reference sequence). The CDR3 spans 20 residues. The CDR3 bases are TGTGCCAGTAGTGTTCTGCCGGGACAGGGGGCCTTTAGACCCGACCAGCCCCAGCATTTT. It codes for CASSVLPGQGAFRPDQPQHF. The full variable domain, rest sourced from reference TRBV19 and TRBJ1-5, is DGGITQSPKYLFRKEGQNVTLSCEQNLNHDAMYWYRQDPGQGLRLIYYSQIVNDFQKGDIAEGYSVSREKKESFPLTVTSAQKNPTAFYLCASSVLPGQGAFRPDQPQHFGDGTRLSIL.

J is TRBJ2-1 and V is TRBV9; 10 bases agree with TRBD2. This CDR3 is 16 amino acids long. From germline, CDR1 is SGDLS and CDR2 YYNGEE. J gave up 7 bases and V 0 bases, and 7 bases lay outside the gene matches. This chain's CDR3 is CASSVDIAGGINEQFF. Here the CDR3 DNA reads TGTGCCAGCAGCGTAGACATAGCGGGAGGTATAAATGAGCAGTTCTTC.

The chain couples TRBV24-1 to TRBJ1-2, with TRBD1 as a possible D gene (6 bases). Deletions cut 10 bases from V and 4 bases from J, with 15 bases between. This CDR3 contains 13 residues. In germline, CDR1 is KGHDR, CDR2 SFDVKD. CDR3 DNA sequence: TGTGCCACAAGCAGGGGCAGCGGCTATGGCTACACCTTC. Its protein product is CATSRGSGYGYTF.

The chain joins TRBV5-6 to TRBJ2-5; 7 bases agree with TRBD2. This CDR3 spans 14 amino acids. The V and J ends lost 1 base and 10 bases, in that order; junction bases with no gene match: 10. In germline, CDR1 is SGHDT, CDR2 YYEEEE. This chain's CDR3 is CASSLSGASRVQYF. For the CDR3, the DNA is TGTGCCAGCAGCTTGAGCGGGGCCTCCCGGGTCCAGTACTTC.

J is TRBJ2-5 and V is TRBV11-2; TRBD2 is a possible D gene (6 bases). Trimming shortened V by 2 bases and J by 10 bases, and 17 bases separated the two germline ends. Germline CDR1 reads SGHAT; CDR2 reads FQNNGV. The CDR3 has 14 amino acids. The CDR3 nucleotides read TGTGCCAGCAGCTTAACTAGCCTCCAAGGGAACCAGTACTTC. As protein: CASSLTSLQGNQYF. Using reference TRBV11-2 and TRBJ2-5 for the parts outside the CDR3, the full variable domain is EAGVAQSPRYKIIEKRQSVAFWCNPISGHATLYWYQQILGQGPKLLIQFQNNGVVDDSQLPKDRFSAERLKGVDSTLKIQPAKLEDSAVYLCASSLTSLQGNQYFGPGTRLLVL.

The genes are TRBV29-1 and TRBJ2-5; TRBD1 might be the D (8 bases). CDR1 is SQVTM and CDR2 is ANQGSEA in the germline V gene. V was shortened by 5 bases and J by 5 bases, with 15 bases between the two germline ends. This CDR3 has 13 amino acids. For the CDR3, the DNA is TGCAGCGTTATCGGACAGGGAGGGGAGACCCAGTACTTC. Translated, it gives CSVIGQGGETQYF.

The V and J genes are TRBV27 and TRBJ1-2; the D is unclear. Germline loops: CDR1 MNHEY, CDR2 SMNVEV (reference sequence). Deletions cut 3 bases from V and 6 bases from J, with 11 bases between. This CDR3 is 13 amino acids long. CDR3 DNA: TGTGCCAGCAGTTTCAGAGGAGGGAATGGCTACACCTTC. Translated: CASSFRGGNGYTF.

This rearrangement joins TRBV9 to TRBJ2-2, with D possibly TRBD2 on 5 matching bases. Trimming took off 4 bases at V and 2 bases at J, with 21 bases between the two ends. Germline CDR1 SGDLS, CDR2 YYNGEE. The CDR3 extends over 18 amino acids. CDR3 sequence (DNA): TGTGCCAGCAGCCCTCCGAGGGCACACAAAGCCAACACCGGGGAGCTGTTTTTT. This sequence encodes CASSPPRAHKANTGELFF.

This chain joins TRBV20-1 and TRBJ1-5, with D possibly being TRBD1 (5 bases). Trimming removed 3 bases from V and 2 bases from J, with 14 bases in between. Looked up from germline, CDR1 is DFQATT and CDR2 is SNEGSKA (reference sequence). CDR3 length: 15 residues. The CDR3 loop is CSASKGAVGNQPQHF. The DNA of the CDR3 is TGCAGTGCTAGTAAAGGGGCTGTAGGCAATCAGCCCCAGCATTTT.

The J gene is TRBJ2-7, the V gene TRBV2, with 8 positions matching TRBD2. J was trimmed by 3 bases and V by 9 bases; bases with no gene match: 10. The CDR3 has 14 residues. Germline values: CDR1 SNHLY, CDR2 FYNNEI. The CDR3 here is CASRTSKGYYEQYF. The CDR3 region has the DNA TGTGCCAGTCGGACTAGCAAAGGGTACTACGAGCAGTACTTC.

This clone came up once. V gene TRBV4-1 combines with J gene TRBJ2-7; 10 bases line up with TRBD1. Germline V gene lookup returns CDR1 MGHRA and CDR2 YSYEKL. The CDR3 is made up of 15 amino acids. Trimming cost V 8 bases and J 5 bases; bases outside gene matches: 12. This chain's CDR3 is CASSQSGTGVDEQYF. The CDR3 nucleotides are TGCGCCAGCTCCCAGAGTGGGACAGGGGTTGACGAGCAGTACTTC.

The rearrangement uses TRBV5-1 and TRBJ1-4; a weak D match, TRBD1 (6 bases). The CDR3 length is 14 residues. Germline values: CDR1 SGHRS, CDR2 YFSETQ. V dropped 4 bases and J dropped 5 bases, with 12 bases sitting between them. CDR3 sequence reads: CASSTRGPNEKLFF. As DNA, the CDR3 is TGCGCCAGCAGCACCAGGGGCCCAAATGAAAAACTGTTTTTT. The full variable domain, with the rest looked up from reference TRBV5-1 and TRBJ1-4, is KAGVTQTPRYLIKTRGQQVTLSCSPISGHRSVSWYQQTPGQGLQFLFEYFSETQRNKGNFPGRFSGRQFSNSRSEMNVSTLELGDSALYLCASSTRGPNEKLFFGSGTQLSVL.

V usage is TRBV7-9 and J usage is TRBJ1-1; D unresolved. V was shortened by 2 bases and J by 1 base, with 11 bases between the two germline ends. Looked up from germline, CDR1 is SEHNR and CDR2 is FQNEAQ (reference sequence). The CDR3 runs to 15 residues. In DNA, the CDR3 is TGTGCCAGCAGCTTAAATTACAGCCCGAACACTGAAGCTTTCTTT. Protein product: CASSLNYSPNTEAFF.

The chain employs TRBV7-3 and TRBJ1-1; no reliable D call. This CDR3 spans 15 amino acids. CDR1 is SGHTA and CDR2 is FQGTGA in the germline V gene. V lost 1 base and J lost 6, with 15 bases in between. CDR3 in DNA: TGTGCCAGCAGCTTAATGCGGGCCCGGGAGGCTGAAGCTTTCTTT. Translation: CASSLMRAREAEAFF. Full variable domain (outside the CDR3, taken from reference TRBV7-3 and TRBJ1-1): GAGVSQTPSNKVTEKGKYVELRCDPISGHTALYWYRQSLGQGPEFLIYFQGTGAADDSGLPNDRFFAVRPEGSVSTLKIQRTERGDSAVYLCASSLMRAREAEAFFGQGTRLTVV.

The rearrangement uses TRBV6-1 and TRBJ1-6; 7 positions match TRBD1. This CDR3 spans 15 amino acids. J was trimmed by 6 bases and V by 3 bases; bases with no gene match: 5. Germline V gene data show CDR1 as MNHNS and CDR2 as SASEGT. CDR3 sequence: CASSEIGGRNSPLHF. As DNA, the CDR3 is TGTGCCAGCAGTGAGATAGGGGGCCGTAATTCACCCCTCCACTTT.

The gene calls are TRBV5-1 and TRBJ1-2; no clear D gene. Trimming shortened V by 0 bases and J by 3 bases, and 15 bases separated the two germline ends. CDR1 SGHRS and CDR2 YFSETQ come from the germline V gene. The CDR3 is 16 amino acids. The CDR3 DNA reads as TGCGCCAGCAGCTTGGATCAAACGGGTTTCGACTATGGCTACACCTTC. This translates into CASSLDQTGFDYGYTF.

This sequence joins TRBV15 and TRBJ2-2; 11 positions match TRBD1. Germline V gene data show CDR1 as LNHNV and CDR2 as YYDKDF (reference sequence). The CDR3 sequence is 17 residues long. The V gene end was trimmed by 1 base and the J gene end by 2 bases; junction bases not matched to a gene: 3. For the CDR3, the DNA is TGTGCCACCAGCAGAGGGGGGACAGGGGGTAACACCGGGGAGCTGTTTTTT. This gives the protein CATSRGGTGGNTGELFF.

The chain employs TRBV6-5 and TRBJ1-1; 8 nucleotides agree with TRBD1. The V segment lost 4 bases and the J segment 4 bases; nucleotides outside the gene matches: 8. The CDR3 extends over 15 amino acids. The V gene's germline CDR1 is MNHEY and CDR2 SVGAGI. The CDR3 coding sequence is TGTGCCAGCAGTTCCGGACAGGGTGAGGGCACTGAAGCTTTCTTT. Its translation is CASSSGQGEGTEAFF.

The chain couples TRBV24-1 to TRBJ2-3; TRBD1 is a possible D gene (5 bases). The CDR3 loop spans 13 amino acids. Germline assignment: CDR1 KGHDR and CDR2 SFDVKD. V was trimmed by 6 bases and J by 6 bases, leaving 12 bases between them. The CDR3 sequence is CATSNRGADTQYF. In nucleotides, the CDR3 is TGTGCCACCAGTAATAGGGGCGCCGATACGCAGTATTTT.

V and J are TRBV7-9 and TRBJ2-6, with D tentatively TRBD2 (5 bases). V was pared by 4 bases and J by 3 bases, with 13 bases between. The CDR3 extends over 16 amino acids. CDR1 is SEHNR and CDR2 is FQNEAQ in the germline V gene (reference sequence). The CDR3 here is CASSSVREGGANVLTF. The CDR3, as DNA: TGTGCCAGCAGCTCAGTCCGGGAAGGTGGGGCCAACGTCCTGACTTTC.

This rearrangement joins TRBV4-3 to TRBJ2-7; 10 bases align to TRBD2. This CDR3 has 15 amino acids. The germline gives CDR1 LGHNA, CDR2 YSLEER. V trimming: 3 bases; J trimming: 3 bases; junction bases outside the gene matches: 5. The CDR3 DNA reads TGCGCCAGCAGCCAGGGGACTAGCGCCTACTACGAGCAGTACTTC. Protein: CASSQGTSAYYEQYF.

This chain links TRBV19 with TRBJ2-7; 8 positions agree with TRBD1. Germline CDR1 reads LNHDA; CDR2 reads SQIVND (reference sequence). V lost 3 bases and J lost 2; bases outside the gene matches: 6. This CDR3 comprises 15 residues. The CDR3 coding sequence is TGTGCCAGTAGTATGGGGACAGGAGCCCCCTACGAGCAGTACTTC. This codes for CASSMGTGAPYEQYF.